This TCR beta chain was profiled in a study of early stage breast cancer tumors. Study-wide context: The ER+/PR+/HER2- tumors included roughly 8 ductal and a handful of lobular carcinomas. Study-wide findings and caveats: Commonly generated sequences made up most enriched TCRB sequences shared between patients.

The data were produced by immunoSEQ multiplex PCR, yet TCRdb's version contains in-frame clones alone and is incomplete. This table holds roughly 10,000 clones, 65% to 75% found once. A single count supports this clone. Antigen unknown. The germline V and J ends were trimmed by 11 bases and 2 bases, with 19 bases remaining between them. The CDR3 sequence is 14 residues long. In germline, CDR1 is MNHNY, CDR2 SVGAGI (reference sequence). Tissue for this sample was collected about 1.8-4.5 cm from the breast tumor. The source material was normal breast tissue next to the tumor. The clonotype originates from a person aged 60 to 70 with breast cancer. V is TRBV6-6 and J is TRBJ2-7; D is perhaps TRBD1 (5 bases). The CDR3 is CACAATAPPYEQYF. Here the CDR3 DNA reads TGTGCCTGCGCCGCGACAGCCCCACCCTACGAGCAGTACTTC.